The T cell receptor (beta chain) under discussion was sequenced for a study of cytomegalovirus exposure and HLA in healthy donors. Comment on this clone: The target antigen is unknown.

Broader study findings: High specificity and sensitivity for cytomegalovirus status were reported for the classifier.

The J segment lost 4 bases and the V segment lost 1 base, leaving 5 bases of the junction unmatched. The length of the CDR3 is 16 residues. CDR1 is LGHNA and CDR2 is YNFKEQ in the germline V gene. Produced via immunoSEQ multiplex PCR; TCRdb's table is partial and in-frame only. The sample carries 150,000 to 200,000 clones, around 96% recorded once. The rearrangement links TRBV4-2 to TRBJ1-5, with TRBD1 matching over 9 bases. The origin of this receptor is a woman younger than 35 in good health and CMV-seronegative. Sequencing was done on a sample of PBMCs. CDR3 loop: CASSQGGGQGNQPQHF. CDR3 DNA: TGTGCCAGCAGCCAAGGTGGGGGACAGGGTAATCAGCCCCAGCATTTT.